The clone carrying this TCR beta chain appeared a few times. Antigen unknown. These data are taken from a study of T-cell memory formation after mild COVID-19. Study in general: TCR clusters were mostly donor specific. Study outcomes and limitations: Pre-infection memory contained some responding clones, which suggested that cross-reactive memory had joined. A balance of CD4 and CD8 characterized clones contracting day 15 to 85, whereas later expanders leaned CD4+. Confirmation was lacking for SARS-CoV-2 specificity of second-wave clones that peaked on day 37.

TCRdb re-called the 5' RACE reads through MiXCR, storing one row per CDR3 protein. The sample records about 470,000 distinct CDR3 sequences, around a sixth being singletons. V was clipped by 0 bases and J by 4 bases, with 15 bases between them. The CDR3 totals 16 residues. In germline, CDR1 is LGHNA, CDR2 YNFKEQ. This clonotype was obtained from an adult woman who had mild COVID-19 (a few samples of this study predate the infection). Cell type and time point are not known. Sequencing was done on a sample of PBMCs or a T cell subset sorted from them (not recorded which). The chain employs TRBV4-2 and TRBJ2-5, with a weak D call TRBD1 (5 bases). In nucleotides, the CDR3 is TGTGCCAGCAGCCAAGATTTGATGGGGCGCGGAGAGACCCAGTACTTC. This gives the protein CASSQDLMGRGETQYF.